Sequencing of this T cell receptor (beta chain) was carried out in a study of shared clonotypes between healthy human individuals. Measured with immunoSEQ multiplex PCR; TCRdb has only the in-frame clones, and not every one. The table lists approximately 400,000 clones, 95% to 97% of them singletons. Germline trimming cut 4 bases from V and 3 bases from J; bases unmatched to any gene: 0. There are 13 residues in the CDR3. Germline CDR1 is SGHTA and CDR2 is FQGTGA. This clone was detected only once. Specimen: memory CD8+ T cells sorted from blood. Subset reported: CD45RO+ cells pooled with CCR7-negative TemRA cells. The V call is TRBV7-3, the J call TRBJ2-5; 9 nucleotides align to TRBD1. The clonotype comes from a man aged 30 to 39 in good health. The CDR3 DNA reads TGTGCCAGCAGCTGGGACAGGGAAGAGACCCAGTACTTC. The encoded protein is CASSWDREETQYF. Complete variable domain (other parts from reference TRBV7-3 and TRBJ2-5): GAGVSQTPSNKVTEKGKYVELRCDPISGHTALYWYRQSLGQGPEFLIYFQGTGAADDSGLPNDRFFAVRPEGSVSTLKIQRTERGDSAVYLCASSWDREETQYFGPGTRLLVL.